A single sample gave rise to the 13 T cell receptor beta chains below, sequenced in a study of shared clonotypes between healthy human individuals. The protocol was immunoSEQ multiplex PCR, while the TCRdb copy is restricted to in-frame clones and leaves out a portion. The sample lists hundreds of thousands of clones, approximately 96% occurring once. CD8 cells classed as naive were CD45RO-negative and positively selected for CCR7, excluding terminally differentiated effector memory CD45RA+ cells. The material sequenced was naive CD8+ T cells sorted from blood. These receptors were taken from a woman between 25 and 40 years old in good health.

This chain uses TRBV2 with TRBJ2-1; perhaps TRBD1 as D (6 bases). Germline values: CDR1 SNHLY, CDR2 FYNNEI. The ends were cut back, 7 bases at V and 8 bases at J, with 18 bases in the middle. This CDR3 region has 14 residues. CDR3 in amino acids: CASIYRDTHHEQFF. CDR3 nucleotides: TGTGCCAGCATATATCGGGACACTCATCATGAGCAGTTCTTC. The full variable domain, with the rest looked up from reference TRBV2 and TRBJ2-1, is EPEVTQTPSHQVTQMGQEVILRCVPISNHLYFYWYRQILGQKVEFLVSFYNNEISEKSEIFDDQFSVERPDGSNFTLKIRSTKLEDSAMYFCASIYRDTHHEQFFGPGTRLTVL.

V and J are TRBV27 and TRBJ2-1; perhaps TRBD1 as D (5 bases). In germline, CDR1 is MNHEY, CDR2 SMNVEV (reference sequence). This CDR3 has 16 amino acids. The V end was cut by 5 bases, the J end by 2 bases, with 16 bases between. CDR3 in amino acids: CASSQGLPIPYNEQFF. In nucleotides, the CDR3 is TGTGCCAGCAGTCAGGGCCTACCCATCCCCTACAATGAGCAGTTCTTC.

The CDR3 DNA is TGCGCCAGCAGCTTGAGACAGGGGGCGAAAGTGTTTGGCTACACCTTC. Its protein is CASSLRQGAKVFGYTF. The chain couples TRBV5-1 to TRBJ1-2, with 10 nucleotides matching TRBD1. J gave up 7 bases and V 1 base, and 10 bases lay outside the gene matches. The germline CDR1 and CDR2 sequences are SGHRS and YFSETQ. CDR3 length equals 16 residues.

The CDR3, as DNA: TGTGCCAGCAGCTCCACCAGGGGCCTGAACACTGAAGCTTTCTTT. It yields the protein CASSSTRGLNTEAFF. V gene TRBV7-8 combines with J gene TRBJ1-1; possible D gene TRBD1, 6 bases. The CDR3 covers 15 residues. Deletions cut 4 bases from V and 0 bases from J, with 12 bases between. The germline V gene encodes CDR1 SGHVS and CDR2 FQNEAQ.

The chain is built from TRBV27 and TRBJ2-2; 9 bases are shared with TRBD1. Germline CDR1 reads MNHEY; CDR2 reads SMNVEV (reference sequence). This CDR3 is built from 17 residues. The V gene end was trimmed by 0 bases and the J gene end by 4 bases; junction bases not matched to a gene: 6. The CDR3 protein is CASSLSSTGGFTGELFF. CDR3 sequence (DNA): TGTGCCAGCAGTTTATCCTCGACAGGGGGTTTCACCGGGGAGCTGTTTTTT.

V gene TRBV7-5 combines with J gene TRBJ1-2. TRBV7-5 is assigned pseudogene status. CDR3 length: 17 residues. CDR3 sequence reads: CVRSLSVVGGPSYGYTF. CDR3 nucleotide sequence: TGTGTCAGAAGCTTATCCGTTGTCGGGGGGCCTAGCTATGGCTACACCTTC.

This chain links TRBV9 with TRBJ1-5, with D possibly being TRBD1 (5 bases). The V and J ends lost 0 bases and 4 bases respectively, with 11 bases between them. The length of the CDR3 is 15 residues. Per germline, CDR1 SGDLS and CDR2 YYNGEE. CDR3 DNA sequence: TGTGCCAGCAGCGTAGATGCAGGGAGAAATCAGCCCCAGCATTTT. It encodes CASSVDAGRNQPQHF.

The chain couples TRBV5-1 to TRBJ2-1; 7 bases are a match to TRBD1. CDR1 is SGHRS and CDR2 is YFSETQ in the germline V gene. CDR3 length: 14 residues. V lost 0 bases, J lost 7 bases, and 4 bases stayed unmatched. The DNA for the CDR3 is TGCGCCAGCAGCTTGGGAGGGGGCGTAAATGAGCAGTTCTTC. It yields the protein CASSLGGGVNEQFF. The full variable domain, in which reference TRBV5-1 and TRBJ2-1 provide the parts outside the CDR3, is KAGVTQTPRYLIKTRGQQVTLSCSPISGHRSVSWYQQTPGQGLQFLFEYFSETQRNKGNFPGRFSGRQFSNSRSEMNVSTLELGDSALYLCASSLGGGVNEQFFGPGTRLTVL.

V usage is TRBV6-5 and J usage is TRBJ2-5; TRBD2 agrees at 13 bases. The CDR3 has 15 residues. V was pared by 7 bases and J by 5 bases, with 7 bases of the junction left unmatched. Germline assignment: CDR1 MNHEY and CDR2 SVGAGI. CDR3 amino acids: CASTGLAGLYETQYF. The CDR3 DNA follows: TGTGCCAGCACGGGACTAGCGGGATTGTATGAGACCCAGTACTTC.

V usage is TRBV21-1 and J usage is TRBJ2-5; TRBD1 was called by the table and not checked on the DNA. TRBV21-1 is classified as a pseudogene. This CDR3 contains 15 residues. CDR3 DNA sequence: TGTGCCAGCAGCAAGAGACAGGGTCGGGAGGAGACCCAGTACTTC. It specifies CASSKRQGREETQYF.

The rearrangement joins TRBV5-5 to TRBJ2-3; D uncertain. Between the trimmed V and J ends, which lost 1 base and 2 bases, there was a span of 17 bases. Germline-derived CDR1 and CDR2 are SGHKS and YYEKEE (reference sequence). The CDR3 contains 17 residues. CDR3 sequence reads: CASSLIGKPLLTDTQYF. The CDR3 region has the DNA TGTGCCAGCAGCTTGATAGGGAAACCCCTCCTCACAGATACGCAGTATTTT.

This sequence joins TRBV6-1 and TRBJ2-7, with TRBD2 as a possible D gene (6 bases). This CDR3 is built from 11 residues. V lost 6 bases, J lost 6 bases, and 9 bases lay in between. The V gene's germline CDR1 is MNHNS and CDR2 SASEGT. CDR3 bases: TGTGCCAGCAGGGAGGGCCCCGAGCAGTACTTC. Translated: CASREGPEQYF.

Concerning this clone: The same CDR3 can be traced to other DNA sequences in this sample. This rearrangement joins TRBV28 to TRBJ1-3; D uncertain. Germline-derived CDR1 and CDR2 are MDHEN and SYDVKM. This CDR3 is built from 14 residues. Between the trimmed V and J ends, which lost 2 bases and 1 base, there was a span of 6 bases. CDR3: CASSLGGSGNTIYF. The CDR3, as DNA: TGTGCCAGCAGTTTAGGCGGGTCTGGAAACACCATATATTTT.